This entry concerns a single T cell receptor beta chain. The data were taken from a study of blood T cell repertoires in COVID-19. Study summary: The United States, Italy and Spain provided the acute and convalescent COVID-19 samples. Sources were T cells, B-cell-depleted T cells, or PBMCs; the material itself was cDNA or gDNA.

How the authors handled the data: Reference gene primer amplification gave nucleated cell count estimates. This table comes from immunoSEQ multiplex PCR, and its TCRdb copy is limited to in-frame clones, with some not included. D and trimming were read from the DNA, whereas the V and J calls and clone size are those reported in that table. The sample includes around 150,000 clones, roughly 90% seen only once; the top ten take roughly 2%. Source material: peripheral blood. The sequence derives from a man aged 18 to 29 with acute or convalescent COVID-19.

For the CDR3, the DNA is TGTGCCAGTAGTGAAGCGCGGGGGTATACGCAGTATTTT. As protein: CASSEARGYTQYF. The chain links TRBV19 to TRBJ2-3; 7 positions match TRBD2. Germline V gene sequence: CDR1 LNHDA, CDR2 SQIVND (reference sequence). The ends lost 5 bases at V and 7 bases at J; junction bases unmatched: 6. CDR3 size: 13 residues.